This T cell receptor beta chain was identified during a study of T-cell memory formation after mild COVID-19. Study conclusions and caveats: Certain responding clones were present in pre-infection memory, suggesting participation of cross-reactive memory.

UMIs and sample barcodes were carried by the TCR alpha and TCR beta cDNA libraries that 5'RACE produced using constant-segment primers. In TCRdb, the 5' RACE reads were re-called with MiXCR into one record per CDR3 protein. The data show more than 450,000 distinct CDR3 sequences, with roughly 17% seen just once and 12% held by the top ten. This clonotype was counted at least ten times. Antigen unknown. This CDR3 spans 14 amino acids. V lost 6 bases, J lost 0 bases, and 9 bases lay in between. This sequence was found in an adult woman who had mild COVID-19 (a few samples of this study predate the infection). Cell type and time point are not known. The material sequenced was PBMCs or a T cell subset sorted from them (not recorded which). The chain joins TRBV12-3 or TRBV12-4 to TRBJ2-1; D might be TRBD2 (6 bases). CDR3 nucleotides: TGTGCCAGCAGCGGGGGTAGCTCCTACAATGAGCAGTTCTTC. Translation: CASSGGSSYNEQFF.